The count of the clone carrying this TCR beta chain is one. Its antigen remains unknown. The data were obtained in a study of graft-versus-host responses after intestinal transplantation. Looking at the study overall: All recipients got anti-thymocyte globulin induction, then tacrolimus and steroids for approximately 3 years. Whole-study results and caveats: Present in recipient marrow, GvH clones included some that appeared first in ileum or blood.

Clones were read by immunoSEQ multiplex PCR, and TCRdb kept only the in-frame ones, dropping some. The sample records about 38,000 clones, roughly four fifths being singletons. The TCR sequence derives from a human patient who received an intestinal transplant, so some T cells may come from the graft donor. Specimen: PBMCs, collected about 990 days after transplant.

CDR3 region: CSAVAGSSTDTQYF. The DNA of the CDR3 is TGCAGCGCTGTAGCGGGAAGTAGCACAGATACGCAGTATTTT. The chain combines TRBV29-1 with TRBJ2-3; 8 bases are shared with TRBD2. The V segment lost 7 bases and the J segment 0 bases; nucleotides outside the gene matches: 6. The CDR3 covers 14 residues. Germline V gives CDR1 SQVTM, CDR2 ANQGSEA.